This T cell receptor (beta chain) was documented in a study of blood T cell repertoires in COVID-19. Study information: Sites in the United States, Italy and Spain provided acute and convalescent COVID-19 samples. In each case, the material was cDNA or gDNA derived from T cells, B-cell-depleted T cells, or PBMCs.

The CDR3 is 12 amino acids. The germline V gene encodes CDR1 SGHNT and CDR2 YYREEE (reference sequence). V lost 0 bases, J lost 6 bases, and 0 bases stayed unmatched. This study enrolled people aged about 18 to 100 from about 26 US geographic areas. Researchers sorted participants into cohorts using their self-reported clinical history. The data were produced by immunoSEQ multiplex PCR, yet TCRdb's version contains in-frame clones alone and is incomplete. Among a few hundred thousand clones, more than 80% were seen once, and the ten largest hold roughly 3%. The sample was PBMCs or T cells enriched from blood (not recorded which). This sequence was found in a woman aged 18-30 years in a cohort exposed to, infected with or recovered from COVID-19 (not recorded which). The V and J genes are TRBV5-4 and TRBJ2-7; the match to TRBD1 covers 7 bases. The CDR3 sequence: CASSLEGAEQYF. The CDR3 DNA sequence: TGTGCCAGCAGCTTGGAGGGGGCCGAGCAGTACTTC.